The rows below give T cell receptor beta chains drawn from one sample of a study of blood T cells in healthy people across ages. TCRdb processed the 5' RACE reads anew with MiXCR; each CDR3 protein has one entry. The sample holds about 1.6 million distinct CDR3 sequences, 30% to 35% seen once. Sequencing was carried out using blood. The source of these receptors is a woman aged 30 to 39 in good health. Each CDR3 is given with its conserved first and last residue. D genes are given only for firm matches. Where a row states a size, it is once, few, many or the class of an expanded clone; other rows omit it.

CDR3nt	CDR3aa	d_gene	v_gene	j_gene	abundance
TGTGCCACCAGCAGAGATGCCTTAAAACTGTTTTTT	CATSRDALKLFF	NA	TRBV15	TRBJ1-4	NA
TGTGCCAGCAGGCCAGCGGCACCTGGTGACACCGGGGAGCTGTTTTTT	CASRPAAPGDTGELFF	NA	TRBV28	TRBJ2-2	NA
TGCGCCAGCAGTCCTAATCTAGCGGGGGCCTACAATGAGCAGTTCTTC	CASSPNLAGAYNEQFF	TRBD2	TRBV12-3/TRBV12-4	TRBJ2-1	NA
TGTGCCACCGGGGGGGCCAGCACAGATACGCAGTATTTT	CATGGASTDTQYF	NA	TRBV15	TRBJ2-3	NA
TGTGCCAGCAGCCCCTCGGGGGCTGTCCCTTGGGGTACGCAGTATTTT	CASSPSGAVPWGTQYF	NA	TRBV13	TRBJ2-3	few
TGCAGTGCTAGAGAATCAGAGGGTTCCGGGGAGCTGTTTTTT	CSARESEGSGELFF	NA	TRBV20-1	TRBJ2-2	NA
TGCGCCAGCAGCCAGTTTAGCGGGGGGGCCACCGGGGAGCTGTTTTTT	CASSQFSGGATGELFF	TRBD2	TRBV4-1	TRBJ2-2	few
TGCAGTGCTAGACCCGGGACTAGCTATTACAATGAGCAGTTCTTC	CSARPGTSYYNEQFF	TRBD2	TRBV20-1	TRBJ2-1	many
TGTGCCAGCAGCCAAACCCCAGGGGGAAAAGCTAACTATGGCTACACCTTC	CASSQTPGGKANYGYTF	TRBD1	TRBV4-2	TRBJ1-2	few
TGTGCCAGCAGCCCAGAGTTTTCACCCCTCCACTTT	CASSPEFSPLHF	NA	TRBV7-9	TRBJ1-6	NA
TGCAGTGCTAGCCCCCGGCTAGCGGGAGAAAGCTCCTACGAGCAGTACTTC	CSASPRLAGESSYEQYF	TRBD2	TRBV20-1	TRBJ2-7	few
TGTGCCAGCAGTAATCAACCTCAGGGGGCCAATGAGCAGTTCTTC	CASSNQPQGANEQFF	TRBD1	TRBV27	TRBJ2-1	NA
TGTGCCAGCAGCCCGGGACTAGCGGGAGTTGGGAAGACAGATACGCAGTATTTT	CASSPGLAGVGKTDTQYF	TRBD2	TRBV6-1	TRBJ2-3	NA
TGTGCCATCAGTGAGTCGGGGGGCATTCAGTACTTC	CAISESGGIQYF	NA	TRBV10-3	TRBJ2-4	NA
TGTGCCAGCAGCCAAGTAGCCACGGAGACCCAGTACTTC	CASSQVATETQYF	NA	TRBV3-1	TRBJ2-5	few
TGTGCCAGCAGTTTACGGACAGGTATAGACTACGAGCAGTACTTC	CASSLRTGIDYEQYF	TRBD1	TRBV12-3/TRBV12-4	TRBJ2-7	NA
TGTGCCAGCTCACCCCGAGTAGCGGAGGGGAATGAGCAGTTCTTC	CASSPRVAEGNEQFF	NA	TRBV18	TRBJ2-1	NA
TGTGCCAGCAGCGGTTGGGACGTGAACACTGAAGCTTTCTTT	CASSGWDVNTEAFF	NA	TRBV7-9	TRBJ1-1	NA
TGCAGTGCTAGAGATAGCAGAAATAATTCACCCCTCCACTTT	CSARDSRNNSPLHF	NA	TRBV20-1	TRBJ1-6	NA
TGCGCCAGCAGCCCATCGGGACAGGGTTATGGCTACACCTTC	CASSPSGQGYGYTF	TRBD1	TRBV5-1	TRBJ1-2	NA
TGTGCCAGCAGCTTACCGGGGGGCCAGCAGTATTTT	CASSLPGGQQYF	NA	TRBV7-2	TRBJ2-3	few
TGCAGTGCTAGTCCCGGACGGCCGGTAGACACAGATACGCAGTATTTT	CSASPGRPVDTDTQYF	NA	TRBV20-1	TRBJ2-3	NA
TGTGCCAGCAGTGCCCGTGGACAGGGGGGCGAGGGCTACACCTTC	CASSARGQGGEGYTF	TRBD1	TRBV12-3/TRBV12-4	TRBJ1-2	NA
TGTGCCAGCAGTCCGTTAAGACAGGGGCCGTACTCTGGGGCCAACGTCCTGACTTTC	CASSPLRQGPYSGANVLTF	TRBD1	TRBV12-3/TRBV12-4	TRBJ2-6	few
TGTGCCATCAGTGAAACACAAAATACGCAGTATTTT	CAISETQNTQYF	NA	TRBV10-3	TRBJ2-3	few
TGTGCCAGCAGTGAAGGGCTAGCGGGAGGCCACGAGCAGTACTTC	CASSEGLAGGHEQYF	TRBD2	TRBV6-1	TRBJ2-7	NA
TGTGCCAGCAGTCGGGGACAGGGGCTCTACGAGCGGTACTTC	CASSRGQGLYERYF	TRBD1	TRBV6-5	TRBJ2-5	NA
TGCGCCAGCAGCCAAAAAGGAGGCTACAATGAGCAGTTCTTC	CASSQKGGYNEQFF	NA	TRBV4-1	TRBJ2-1	NA
TGTGCCAGCAGCTTTTTCCCAGCGAACACTGAAGCTTTCTTT	CASSFFPANTEAFF	NA	TRBV7-9	TRBJ1-1	NA
TGCGCCAGCAGCATAGGACTAGCGGGGCACGAGCAGTACTTC	CASSIGLAGHEQYF	TRBD2	TRBV5-1	TRBJ2-7	few
TGTGCCAGCAGCTCCGGGAGATCGACGGAGACCCAGTACTTC	CASSSGRSTETQYF	NA	TRBV11-2	TRBJ2-5	few
TGTGCCAGCAGCGCACCGGGACAGGGTGACAATGAGCAGTTCTTC	CASSAPGQGDNEQFF	TRBD1	TRBV5-4	TRBJ2-1	NA
TGTGCCAGCAGTGAACTAACTAGCGACCAAGAGACCCAGTACTTC	CASSELTSDQETQYF	TRBD2	TRBV25-1	TRBJ2-5	NA
TGTGCCAGCACCCGACTAGACACAGATACGCAGTATTTT	CASTRLDTDTQYF	NA	TRBV2	TRBJ2-3	NA
TGTGCCAGCAGTTTAGCTAGGACAGGGGGCCTGAACGAGCAGTACTTC	CASSLARTGGLNEQYF	TRBD1	TRBV12-3/TRBV12-4	TRBJ2-7	NA
TGTGCCAGCACCCCCATAGGGGGCGTTCATACTGAAGCTTTCTTT	CASTPIGGVHTEAFF	TRBD1	TRBV7-9	TRBJ1-1	NA
TGCAGTGCTCATCAGACAGGGGGCATGATCTATGGCTACACCTTC	CSAHQTGGMIYGYTF	TRBD1	TRBV20-1	TRBJ1-2	NA
TGTGCCAGCAGTCTGACAGCAAAGGGTGAAAAACTGTTTTTT	CASSLTAKGEKLFF	NA	TRBV27	TRBJ1-4	once
TGTGCCAGCAGTTTATCCCCAGGGTTCAGCACAGATACGCAGTATTTT	CASSLSPGFSTDTQYF	NA	TRBV27	TRBJ2-3	few
TGTGCCAGCAGCTTATCCCCTCCACTCGAGCAGTACTTC	CASSLSPPLEQYF	NA	TRBV7-9	TRBJ2-7	once
TGTGCCAGCAGCGAAAAACAGACTAGCGGGGGCCCGACTCCCTCCTACAATGAGCAGTTCTTC	CASSEKQTSGGPTPSYNEQFF	TRBD2	TRBV2	TRBJ2-1	NA
TGTGCCAGCAGCCGTTCAGGGGGCTCCCACTATGGCTACACCTTC	CASSRSGGSHYGYTF	TRBD1	TRBV3-1	TRBJ1-2	NA
TGCAGCGCCCGGACTAGCGGATACGGGGAGCTGTTTTTT	CSARTSGYGELFF	TRBD2	TRBV29-1	TRBJ2-2	few
TGCAGTGCCCCGGAGGGGGGGCCCCAAGAGACCCAGTACTTC	CSAPEGGPQETQYF	NA	TRBV20-1	TRBJ2-5	NA
TGTGCCAGCTCACCCTTAGCGGGAGGACGATCGAGTAATGAGCAGTTCTTC	CASSPLAGGRSSNEQFF	TRBD2	TRBV18	TRBJ2-1	NA
TGTGCCAGCAGTTTATTATCCCAGCCCCAGCATTTT	CASSLLSQPQHF	NA	TRBV28	TRBJ1-5	NA
TGCAGTGCCGCGGCGCTTCCGGGCACGCGGACTGAAGCTTTCTTT	CSAAALPGTRTEAFF	NA	TRBV20-1	TRBJ1-1	NA
TGTGCCATCAGTGGTGGACAGGGAACCTATGGCTACACCTTC	CAISGGQGTYGYTF	TRBD1	TRBV10-3	TRBJ1-2	NA
TGTGCCAGCAGTCCCGGGACTAGCGGGAGGACTTACGAGCAGTACTTC	CASSPGTSGRTYEQYF	TRBD2	TRBV27	TRBJ2-7	NA
TGTGCCAGTTTGGGGGACAGGGGAACTGAGCAGTTCTTC	CASLGDRGTEQFF	TRBD1	TRBV12-3/TRBV12-4	TRBJ2-1	few
TGTGCCAGCAGTGAAGTGGCCAACCAATACGAGCAGTACTTC	CASSEVANQYEQYF	NA	TRBV2	TRBJ2-7	NA
TGCGCCAGCAGCCACCAATGGCGGGCAGGTGAGCAGTTCTTC	CASSHQWRAGEQFF	NA	TRBV5-1	TRBJ2-1	NA
TGTGCCAGCAACTTACCTAGCGGGAGTTTCAACACCGGGGAGCTGTTTTTT	CASNLPSGSFNTGELFF	TRBD2	TRBV7-9	TRBJ2-2	once
TGTGCCAGCAGTGAATCCTCTAGCGGGATTTACTACGAGCAGTACTTC	CASSESSSGIYYEQYF	TRBD2	TRBV6-1	TRBJ2-7	NA
TGTGCCAGCAGCCAAGGGGGGGACAGGGGTACAGATACGCAGTATTTT	CASSQGGDRGTDTQYF	TRBD1	TRBV3-1	TRBJ2-3	NA